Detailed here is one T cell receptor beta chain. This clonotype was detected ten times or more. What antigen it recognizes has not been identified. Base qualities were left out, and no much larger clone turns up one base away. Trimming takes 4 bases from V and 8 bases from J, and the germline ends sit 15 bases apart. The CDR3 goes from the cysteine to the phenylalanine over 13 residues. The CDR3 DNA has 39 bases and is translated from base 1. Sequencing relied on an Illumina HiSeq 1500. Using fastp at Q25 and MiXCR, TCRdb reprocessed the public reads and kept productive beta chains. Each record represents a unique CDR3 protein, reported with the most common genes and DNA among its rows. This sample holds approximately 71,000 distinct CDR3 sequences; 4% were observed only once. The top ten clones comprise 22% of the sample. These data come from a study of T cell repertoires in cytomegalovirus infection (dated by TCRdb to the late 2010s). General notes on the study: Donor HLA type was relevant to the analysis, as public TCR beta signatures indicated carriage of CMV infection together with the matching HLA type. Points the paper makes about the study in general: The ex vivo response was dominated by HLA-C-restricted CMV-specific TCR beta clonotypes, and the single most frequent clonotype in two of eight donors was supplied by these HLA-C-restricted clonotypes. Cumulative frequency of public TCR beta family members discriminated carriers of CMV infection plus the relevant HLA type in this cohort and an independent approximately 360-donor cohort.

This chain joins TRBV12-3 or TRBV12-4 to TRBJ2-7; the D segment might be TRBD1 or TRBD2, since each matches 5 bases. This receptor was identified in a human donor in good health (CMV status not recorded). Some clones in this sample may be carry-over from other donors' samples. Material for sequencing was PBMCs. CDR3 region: CASSSRDGGKQYF. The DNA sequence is TGTGCCAGCAGTTCTCGGGACGGAGGCAAGCAGTACTTC.